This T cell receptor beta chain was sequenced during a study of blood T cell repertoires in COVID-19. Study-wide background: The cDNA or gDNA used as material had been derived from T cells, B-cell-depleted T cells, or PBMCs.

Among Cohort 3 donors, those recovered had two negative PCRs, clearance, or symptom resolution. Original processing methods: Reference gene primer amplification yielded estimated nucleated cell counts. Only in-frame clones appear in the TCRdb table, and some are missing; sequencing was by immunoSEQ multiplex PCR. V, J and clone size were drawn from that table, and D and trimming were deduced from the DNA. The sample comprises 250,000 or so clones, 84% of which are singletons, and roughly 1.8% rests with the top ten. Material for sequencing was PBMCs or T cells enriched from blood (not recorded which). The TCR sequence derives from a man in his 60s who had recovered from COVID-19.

The CDR3 coding sequence is TGTGCTAGTGGTTTTGGGACAGGGGGCAGGAACACTGAAGCTTTCTTT. Translated: CASGFGTGGRNTEAFF. V is TRBV12-5 and J is TRBJ1-1; the match to TRBD1 covers 12 bases. CDR3 length equals 16 residues. Per the germline V gene, CDR1 is LGHNT and CDR2 is FRNRAP. V was pared by 3 bases and J by 1 base, with 3 bases of the junction left unmatched.